These T cell receptor beta chains were read from a single sample in a study of T-cell memory formation after mild COVID-19. TCRdb reanalysed the 5' RACE reads using MiXCR and keeps one entry per CDR3 protein. This table has 450,000 to 650,000 distinct CDR3 sequences, 18% appearing once. Sequenced: PBMCs or a T cell subset sorted from them (not recorded which). These receptors all come from an adult woman who had mild COVID-19 (a few samples of this study predate the infection). Cell type and time point are not known. CDR3s leave out the opening cysteine and the closing phenylalanine or tryptophan. Each record gives: V gene, J gene, clone size, CDR3 protein. Clone size is given for some rows only: seen once, a few or many times, or a class if the clone is expanded.

v_call: TRBV24-1; j_call: TRBJ2-1; clone_size: NA; cdr3_aa: ATSARGLAGAYNEQF
v_call: TRBV11-2; j_call: TRBJ2-3; clone_size: few; cdr3_aa: ASSSPSEGGTDTQY
v_call: TRBV5-1; j_call: TRBJ1-4; clone_size: few; cdr3_aa: ASSLTGRRDEKLF
v_call: TRBV24-1; j_call: TRBJ2-1; clone_size: NA; cdr3_aa: ATSATSGGDEQF
v_call: TRBV5-1; j_call: TRBJ2-5; clone_size: many; cdr3_aa: ASSSGQGAGETQY
v_call: TRBV20-1; j_call: TRBJ2-1; clone_size: few; cdr3_aa: SARGLAVYNEQF
v_call: TRBV20-1; j_call: TRBJ1-2; clone_size: few; cdr3_aa: RGYGKGYT
v_call: TRBV24-1; j_call: TRBJ2-1; clone_size: many; cdr3_aa: ATSATSGRMGQF
v_call: TRBV7-8; j_call: TRBJ2-2; clone_size: few; cdr3_aa: ASSFRANTGELF
v_call: TRBV29-1; j_call: TRBJ2-1; clone_size: few; cdr3_aa: SVVGLAWGNEQF
v_call: TRBV7-3; j_call: TRBJ2-7; clone_size: few; cdr3_aa: ASSRGVLYEQY
v_call: TRBV2; j_call: TRBJ2-7; clone_size: few; cdr3_aa: ASSPLLWGATSYEQY
v_call: TRBV7-9; j_call: TRBJ2-5; clone_size: NA; cdr3_aa: ASSQGQGKETQY
v_call: TRBV12-3/TRBV12-4; j_call: TRBJ2-7; clone_size: NA; cdr3_aa: ASSPSAWGEQY
v_call: TRBV6-2/TRBV6-3; j_call: TRBJ2-1; clone_size: NA; cdr3_aa: ASSYMQGSSYNEQF
v_call: TRBV19; j_call: TRBJ2-1; clone_size: few; cdr3_aa: ASSMRVNEQF
v_call: TRBV7-2; j_call: TRBJ2-7; clone_size: many; cdr3_aa: ASSRGGQGAYEQY
v_call: TRBV27; j_call: TRBJ1-4; clone_size: few; cdr3_aa: ASSVSRIGDEKLF
v_call: TRBV19; j_call: TRBJ2-1; clone_size: NA; cdr3_aa: ASIHEFRGDYNEQF
v_call: TRBV6-5; j_call: TRBJ2-1; clone_size: many; cdr3_aa: ASKTQNNNEQF
v_call: TRBV19; j_call: TRBJ1-1; clone_size: few; cdr3_aa: ASSWTAEAF
v_call: TRBV6-5; j_call: TRBJ2-7; clone_size: NA; cdr3_aa: ASRARLYYEQY
v_call: TRBV4-1; j_call: TRBJ1-1; clone_size: NA; cdr3_aa: ASSQARRDTEAF
v_call: TRBV11-2; j_call: TRBJ2-4; clone_size: NA; cdr3_aa: ASSNAGQGALGNIQY
v_call: TRBV9; j_call: TRBJ2-3; clone_size: few; cdr3_aa: ASSAGGYTDTQY
v_call: TRBV9; j_call: TRBJ2-1; clone_size: NA; cdr3_aa: ASSQREGLGNEQF
v_call: TRBV7-6; j_call: TRBJ1-4; clone_size: many; cdr3_aa: ASSFLRDAPS
v_call: TRBV20-1; j_call: TRBJ1-6; clone_size: few; cdr3_aa: SARATGVMGNSPLH
v_call: TRBV18; j_call: TRBJ2-2; clone_size: few; cdr3_aa: ATKKAAINTGELF
v_call: TRBV27; j_call: TRBJ2-2; clone_size: few; cdr3_aa: ASSWMRGNTGELF
v_call: TRBV7-9; j_call: TRBJ2-7; clone_size: few; cdr3_aa: ASSLAGVGLDEQY
v_call: TRBV12-3/TRBV12-4; j_call: TRBJ2-2; clone_size: many; cdr3_aa: ASRQIPGTAYTGELF
v_call: TRBV6-6; j_call: TRBJ2-7; clone_size: many; cdr3_aa: ASTGRQGLMYEQY
v_call: TRBV27; j_call: TRBJ1-1; clone_size: NA; cdr3_aa: ASSIIQTHTEAF
v_call: TRBV15; j_call: TRBJ2-7; clone_size: NA; cdr3_aa: ATSRDLGPREQY
v_call: TRBV20-1; j_call: TRBJ1-6; clone_size: NA; cdr3_aa: SARGVGGFSYNSPLH
v_call: TRBV12-3/TRBV12-4; j_call: TRBJ1-3; clone_size: NA; cdr3_aa: ASSQRAGSGNTIY
v_call: TRBV5-1; j_call: TRBJ2-7; clone_size: few; cdr3_aa: ASSRRSPYEQY
v_call: TRBV7-9; j_call: TRBJ1-1; clone_size: NA; cdr3_aa: ASSPRHSPEAF